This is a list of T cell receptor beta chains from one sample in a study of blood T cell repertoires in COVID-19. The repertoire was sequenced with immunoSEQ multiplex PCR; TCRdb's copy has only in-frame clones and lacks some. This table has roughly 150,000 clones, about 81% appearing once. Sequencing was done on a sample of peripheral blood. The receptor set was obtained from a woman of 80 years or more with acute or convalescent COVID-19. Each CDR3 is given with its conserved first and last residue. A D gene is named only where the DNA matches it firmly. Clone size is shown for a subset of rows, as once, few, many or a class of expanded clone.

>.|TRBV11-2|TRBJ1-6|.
TGTGCCAGCAGCTTAGGACAGGCCGACAGGTCCCTCCACTTT
CASSLGQADRSLHF
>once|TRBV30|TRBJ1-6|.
TGTGCCTGGAGGGCTCCTGACAGAAATAATTCACCCCTCCACTTT
CAWRAPDRNNSPLHF
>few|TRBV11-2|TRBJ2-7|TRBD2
TGTGCCAGCAGCCAATTGAGAGGGAGGGCCGACGAGCAGTACTTC
CASSQLRGRADEQYF
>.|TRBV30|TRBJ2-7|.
TGTGCCTGGAGCGACTTCCACGAGCAGTACTTC
CAWSDFHEQYF
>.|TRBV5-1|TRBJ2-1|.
TGCGCCAGCAACGAAGCGGTGAGCTCCTACAATGAGCAGTTCTTC
CASNEAVSSYNEQFF
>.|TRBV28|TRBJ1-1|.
TGTGCCAGCAGTCCCCCACTCATAGCGGTGACGGCTTTCTTT
CASSPPLIAVTAFF
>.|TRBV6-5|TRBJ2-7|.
TGTGCCAGCTCCCCTTTGTACTACTACGAGCAGTACTTC
CASSPLYYYEQYF
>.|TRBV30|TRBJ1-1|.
TGTGCCTGGAGGAAAAACATGAACACTGAAGCTTTCTTT
CAWRKNMNTEAFF
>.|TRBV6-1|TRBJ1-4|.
TGTGCCAGCAGTGAAAACAGGGTTGCGACAAAACTGTTTTTT
CASSENRVATKLFF
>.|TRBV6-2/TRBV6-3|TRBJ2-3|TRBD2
TGTGCCAGCAGTCTCCCACCGGTAGCGGGGGGGCGGTCGGGCACAGATACGCAGTATTTT
CASSLPPVAGGRSGTDTQYF